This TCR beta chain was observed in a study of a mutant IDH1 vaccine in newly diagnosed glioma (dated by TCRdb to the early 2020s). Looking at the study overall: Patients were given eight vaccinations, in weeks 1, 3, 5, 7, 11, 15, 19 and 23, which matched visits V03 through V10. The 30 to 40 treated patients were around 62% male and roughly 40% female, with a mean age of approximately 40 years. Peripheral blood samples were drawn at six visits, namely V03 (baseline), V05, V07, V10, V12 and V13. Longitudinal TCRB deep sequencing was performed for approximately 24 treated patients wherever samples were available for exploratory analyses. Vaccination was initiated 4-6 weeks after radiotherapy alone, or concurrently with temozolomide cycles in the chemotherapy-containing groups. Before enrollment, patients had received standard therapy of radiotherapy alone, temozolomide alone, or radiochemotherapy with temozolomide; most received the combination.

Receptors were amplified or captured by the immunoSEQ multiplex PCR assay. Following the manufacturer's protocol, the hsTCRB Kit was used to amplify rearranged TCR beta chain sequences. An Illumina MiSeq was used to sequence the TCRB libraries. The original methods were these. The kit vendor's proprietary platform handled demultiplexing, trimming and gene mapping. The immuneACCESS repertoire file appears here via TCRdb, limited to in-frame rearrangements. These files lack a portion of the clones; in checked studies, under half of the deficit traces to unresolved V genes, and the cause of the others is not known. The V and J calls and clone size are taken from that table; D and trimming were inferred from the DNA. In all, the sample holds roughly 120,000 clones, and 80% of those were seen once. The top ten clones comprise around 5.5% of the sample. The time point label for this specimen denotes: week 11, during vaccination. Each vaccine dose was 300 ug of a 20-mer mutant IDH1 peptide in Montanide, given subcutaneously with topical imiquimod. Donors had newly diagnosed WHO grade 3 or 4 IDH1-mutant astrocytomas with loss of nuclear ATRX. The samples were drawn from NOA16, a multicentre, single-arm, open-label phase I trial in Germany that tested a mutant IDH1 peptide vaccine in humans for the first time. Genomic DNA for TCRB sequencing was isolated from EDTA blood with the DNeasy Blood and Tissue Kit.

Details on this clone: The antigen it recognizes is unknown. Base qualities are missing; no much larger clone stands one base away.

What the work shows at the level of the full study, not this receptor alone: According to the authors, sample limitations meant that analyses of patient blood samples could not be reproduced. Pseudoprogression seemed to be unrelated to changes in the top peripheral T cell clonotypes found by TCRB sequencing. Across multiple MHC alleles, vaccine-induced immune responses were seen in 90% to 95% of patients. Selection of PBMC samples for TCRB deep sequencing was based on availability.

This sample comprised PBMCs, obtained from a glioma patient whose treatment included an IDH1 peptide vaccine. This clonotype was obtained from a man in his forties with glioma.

The DNA reads TGTGCCAGCAGCCGAGCAAGGGGGTGGGGCACAGATACGCAGTATTTT. This sequence encodes CASSRARGWGTDTQYF. The chain is assembled from TRBV5-6 and TRBJ2-3; a tentative D call is TRBD1 (6 bases match). The CDR3 holds 16 amino acids from the cysteine to the phenylalanine. Left in the record is the CDR3 DNA by itself, 48 bases read in frame from the first base. CDR1 and CDR2 are drawn from the germline V gene: SGHDT, YYEEEE. V is pared back by 4 bases and J by 1 base, with 16 bases lying between the germline termini.